The 32 T cell receptor beta chains given below trace back to one sample, sequenced in a study of cytomegalovirus exposure and HLA in healthy donors (dated by TCRdb to 2016 to 2017). Libraries were made using the immunoSEQ multiplex PCR assay. For the multiplex PCR, a mixture combining 60 forward primers for TCR Vbeta segments and 13 reverse primers for TCR Jbeta segments was used. What TCRdb holds here is the immuneACCESS table cut down to in-frame rearrangements. Part of the clones is not present; checked against another copy, under half of the missing clones reflect an unresolved V gene, and the others are unexplained. The sample table records more than 100,000 clones; about three quarters of these occur just once. The top ten clones comprise 1.5% to 2% of the sample. Sample: PBMCs. The receptors stem from a female donor in good health and CMV-seropositive.

The rearrangement uses TRBV30 and TRBJ2-1; 13 bases are shared with TRBD2. The germline V gene encodes CDR1 GTSNPN and CDR2 SVGIG (reference sequence). The CDR3 covers 15 residues. With 4 bases clipped from V and 7 bases from J, the junction kept 7 bases outside the gene matches. The CDR3 DNA sequence: TGTGCCTGGAATGGGAGGACTAGCGGGGGTAATGAGCAGTTCTTC. This encodes CAWNGRTSGGNEQFF.

The V call is TRBV10-3, the J call TRBJ2-1; 11 bases map to TRBD2. J was trimmed by 3 bases and V by 8 bases; bases with no gene match: 0. Germline assignment: CDR1 ENHRY and CDR2 SYGVKD. The CDR3 runs to 13 residues. CDR3 nucleotides: TGTGCCATCGGGACTAGCGGCTACAATGAGCAGTTCTTC. Encoded protein: CAIGTSGYNEQFF.

There are a few counts of this clone. J is TRBJ2-7 and V is TRBV7-6, with D possibly being TRBD1 (6 bases). V gave up 1 base and J gave up 2 bases, with 9 bases separating them. This CDR3 has 14 amino acids. Per germline, CDR1 SGHVS and CDR2 FNYEAQ. CDR3 nucleotides: TGTGCCAGCAGCTTAGGAGAGGGGGCCTACGAGCAGTACTTC. It codes for CASSLGEGAYEQYF.

This rearrangement joins TRBV6-1 to TRBJ1-2; the D gene is possibly TRBD1 (6 bases). The length of the CDR3 is 13 residues. V was pared by 6 bases and J by 6 bases, with 14 bases between. Germline V gives CDR1 MNHNS, CDR2 SASEGT. CDR3 region: CASRAGAGNGYTF. The CDR3 nucleotides are TGTGCCAGCAGGGCAGGGGCAGGGAATGGCTACACCTTC.

This chain connects TRBV7-2 to TRBJ2-5; no reliable D call. V was clipped by 2 bases and J by 3 bases, with 13 bases between them. The CDR3 has 15 residues. The germline V gene has CDR1 SGHTA and CDR2 FQGNSA. The CDR3, as DNA: TGTGCCAGCAGCTTATTGGGTCCGGCGGAAGAGACCCAGTACTTC. It is translated as CASSLLGPAEETQYF.

The rearrangement uses TRBV6-1 and TRBJ2-1, with D perhaps matching TRBD1 (5 bases). Germline CDR1 is MNHNS and CDR2 is SASEGT. V shed 2 bases and J shed 9 bases, with 8 bases lying between them. The CDR3 covers 12 residues. CDR3 coding DNA: TGTGCCAGCAGTGAATGGGGCGGTGAGCAGTTCTTC. It encodes CASSEWGGEQFF.

The genes are TRBV7-9 and TRBJ2-1; D unresolved. Germline CDR1 and CDR2: SEHNR and FQNEAQ (reference sequence). The CDR3 length is 14 residues. The V and J ends lost 2 bases and 3 bases respectively, with 8 bases between them. The CDR3 DNA reads TGTGCCAGCAGCTTAAAAGAGTTCTACAATGAGCAGTTCTTC. It is translated as CASSLKEFYNEQFF. Filled out from reference TRBV7-9 and TRBJ2-1, the complete variable domain reads DTGVSQNPRHKITKRGQNVTFRCDPISEHNRLYWYRQTLGQGPEFLTYFQNEAQLEKSRLLSDRFSAERPKGSFSTLEIQRTEQGDSAMYLCASSLKEFYNEQFFGPGTRLTVL.

The chain uses TRBV2 and TRBJ1-6; 11 bases fit TRBD1. CDR3 length: 12 residues. CDR1 is SNHLY and CDR2 is FYNNEI in the germline V gene. V gave up 6 bases and J gave up 15 bases; unmatched junction bases: 4. For the CDR3, the DNA is TGTGCCAGCAGGCCGGGACAGGGGGGCCTCCACTTT. Residues: CASRPGQGGLHF.

DNA of the CDR3: TGTGCCAGCTCCCCCGGACAGGGCTCTGAAGCTTTCTTT. This codes for CASSPGQGSEAFF. V usage is TRBV18 and J usage is TRBJ1-1, with TRBD1 matching 8 bases. With 6 bases clipped from V and 6 bases from J, the junction kept 6 bases outside the gene matches. The CDR3 runs to 13 residues. In germline, CDR1 is KGHSH, CDR2 LQKENI.

This clone has just a few counts. V usage is TRBV7-3 and J usage is TRBJ2-1, with no clear D. The CDR3 covers 14 residues. Germline CDR1 is SGHTA and CDR2 is FQGTGA. The V end was cut by 5 bases, the J end by 5 bases, with 13 bases between. DNA of the CDR3: TGTGCCAGCAGCCCCATCGCAGGCGACAATGAGCAGTTCTTC. It specifies CASSPIAGDNEQFF.

This sequence joins TRBV5-4 and TRBJ2-7; no reliable D call. Germline lookup yields CDR1 SGHNT and CDR2 YYREEE (reference sequence). The CDR3 consists of 13 residues. V was clipped by 0 bases and J by 2 bases, with 6 bases between them. The CDR3 reads CASSLDYTYEQYF. The CDR3 DNA is TGTGCCAGCAGCTTGGATTATACCTACGAGCAGTACTTC.

J is TRBJ2-7 and V is TRBV6-1; D is possibly TRBD1 (6 bases). CDR3 length: 15 amino acids. Per the germline V gene, CDR1 is MNHNS and CDR2 is SASEGT. V lost 7 bases and J lost 0, with 16 bases in between. CDR3 in amino acids: CASTTTGLGSYEQYF. CDR3 sequence (DNA): TGTGCCAGCACTACTACAGGGTTAGGCTCCTACGAGCAGTACTTC.

The count of this clone is one. The chain combines TRBV29-1 with TRBJ2-1; 11 nucleotides line up with TRBD2. The germline gives CDR1 SQVTM, CDR2 ANQGSEA. V shed 3 bases, J shed 4 bases, and the junction held 2 bases outside the gene matches. This CDR3 contains 14 residues. The CDR3 DNA reads as TGCAGCGTTGATAGGACTAGCGGGTACAATGAGCAGTTCTTC. As protein: CSVDRTSGYNEQFF.

V and J are TRBV5-1 and TRBJ1-4, with a tentative D call TRBD1 (6 bases). Germline CDR1 and CDR2: SGHRS and YFSETQ. V was trimmed by 4 bases and J by 0 bases, leaving 13 bases between them. There are 16 residues in the CDR3. Written as DNA, the CDR3 is TGCGCCAGCAGCACGGGACAAGTTGCAACTAATGAAAAACTGTTTTTT. This sequence encodes CASSTGQVATNEKLFF.

This chain joins TRBV7-6 and TRBJ2-3; 9 positions match TRBD1. V trimming: 5 bases; J trimming: 6 bases; junction bases outside the gene matches: 15. CDR1 SGHVS and CDR2 FNYEAQ come from the germline V gene. The CDR3 spans 17 residues. CDR3: CASSESSATGGADTQYF. The CDR3 bases are TGTGCCAGCAGCGAATCATCCGCGACAGGGGGGGCGGATACGCAGTATTTT.

The V call is TRBV14, the J call TRBJ2-7, with 9 nucleotides matching TRBD1. The CDR3 contains 16 residues. The germline gives CDR1 SGHDN, CDR2 FVKESK. After removal of 1 base from V and 6 bases from J, the junction contained 10 bases not matched to a gene. The CDR3 bases are TGTGCCAGCAGCCAAGCACCGGGACAGGGAGGGATCGAGCAGTACTTC. Protein product: CASSQAPGQGGIEQYF.

The V gene is TRBV27, the J gene TRBJ1-2; D may be TRBD1 (5 bases). Trimming took 3 bases from V and 2 from J, leaving 10 bases between them. Germline V gene sequence: CDR1 MNHEY, CDR2 SMNVEV (reference sequence). The CDR3 extends over 14 amino acids. CDR3 sequence (DNA): TGTGCCAGCAGTTTTCGAGGACAAAACTATGGCTACACCTTC. Protein: CASSFRGQNYGYTF.

The chain employs TRBV7-9 and TRBJ2-7; 7 bases align to TRBD1. This CDR3 is 12 amino acids long. Looked up from germline, CDR1 is SEHNR and CDR2 is FQNEAQ (reference sequence). V trimming: 3 bases; J trimming: 6 bases; junction bases outside the gene matches: 2. CDR3 region: CASSLGQTEQYF. Written as DNA, the CDR3 is TGTGCCAGCAGCTTGGGACAGACCGAGCAGTACTTC.

V and J are TRBV6-5 and TRBJ2-2; TRBD1 agrees at 10 bases. The CDR3 sequence is 14 residues long. Germline V gives CDR1 MNHEY, CDR2 SVGAGI. J lost 5 bases, V lost 6 bases, and 3 bases had no gene match. The CDR3 protein is CASRRQGATGELFF. In DNA form, the CDR3 reads TGTGCCAGCAGAAGACAGGGGGCTACCGGGGAGCTGTTTTTT.

On this clone: The same CDR3 also results from other DNA sequences found in this sample. The chain has TRBV10-3 and TRBJ2-7; TRBD1 matches 8 bases. This CDR3 has 14 residues. V shed 4 bases, J shed 0 bases, and the junction held 2 bases outside the gene matches. Germline-derived CDR1 and CDR2 are ENHRY and SYGVKD. For the CDR3, the DNA is TGTGCCATCAGTGGGACAGGGAGCTCCTACGAGCAGTACTTC. Translation gives CAISGTGSSYEQYF.

V and J are TRBV7-3 and TRBJ1-4; tentatively, D is TRBD1 (5 bases). Germline V gene lookup returns CDR1 SGHTA and CDR2 FQGTGA. Trimming removed 5 bases from V and 6 bases from J, with 10 bases in between. CDR3 length: 13 residues. CDR3 region: CASSEGRDEKLFF. As DNA, the CDR3 is TGTGCCAGCAGCGAGGGGAGGGATGAAAAACTGTTTTTT.

The chain links TRBV28 to TRBJ1-4; TRBD1 aligns across 10 bases. The germline gives CDR1 MDHEN, CDR2 SYDVKM. The J segment lost 7 bases and the V segment lost 4 bases, leaving 12 bases of the junction unmatched. The CDR3 totals 17 residues. This CDR3 is CASSSPRQGAHSEKLFF. The DNA for the CDR3 is TGTGCCAGCAGTTCCCCGCGACAGGGGGCGCATAGTGAAAAACTGTTTTTT.

V usage is TRBV6-1 and J usage is TRBJ2-7, with D perhaps TRBD1 (8 bases). The CDR3 covers 16 residues. Trimming stripped 2 bases from V and 1 base from J, with 15 bases between. Germline CDR1 reads MNHNS; CDR2 reads SASEGT. The chain's CDR3 is CASSESTGGGSYEQYF. CDR3 bases: TGTGCCAGCAGTGAATCAACAGGGGGGGGGTCCTACGAGCAGTACTTC.

This chain links TRBV18 with TRBJ2-1; D might be TRBD1 (6 bases). From germline, CDR1 is KGHSH and CDR2 LQKENI. V lost 5 bases and J 4 bases, leaving 21 bases between the germline ends. This CDR3 is built from 17 residues. CDR3 in amino acids: CASSDYRTAETYNEQFF. Written as DNA, the CDR3 is TGTGCCAGCTCAGACTACCGGACAGCGGAGACGTACAATGAGCAGTTCTTC. Looking up the rest from reference TRBV18 and TRBJ2-1 gives the full variable domain: NAGVMQNPRHLVRRRGQEARLRCSPMKGHSHVYWYRQLPEEGLKFMVYLQKENIIDESGMPKERFSAEFPKEGPSILRIQQVVRGDSAAYFCASSDYRTAETYNEQFFGPGTRLTVL.

This chain connects TRBV4-1 to TRBJ2-5, with a weak D call TRBD1 (5 bases). Looked up from germline, CDR1 is MGHRA and CDR2 is YSYEKL. This CDR3 contains 14 residues. V lost 3 bases and J 4 bases, leaving 12 bases between the germline ends. CDR3 nucleotide sequence: TGCGCCAGCAGCCACGTTGGGCAGGGAGAGACCCAGTACTTC. Translated, it gives CASSHVGQGETQYF.

CDR3 sequence reads: CAWSGRGYNSPLHF. The CDR3 DNA reads TGTGCCTGGAGTGGTCGGGGTTATAATTCACCCCTCCACTTT. This chain connects TRBV30 to TRBJ1-6; D gene unclear. The germline V gene encodes CDR1 GTSNPN and CDR2 SVGIG (reference sequence). V dropped 1 base and J dropped 4 bases, with 8 bases sitting between them. The CDR3 spans 14 residues.

The chain recombines TRBV2 with TRBJ2-7; TRBD2 matches at 7 bases. Germline lookup yields CDR1 SNHLY and CDR2 FYNNEI. The CDR3 sequence is 14 residues long. V shed 4 bases, J shed 0 bases, and the junction held 3 bases outside the gene matches. The CDR3 loop is CASSVGGNSYEQYF. In nucleotides, the CDR3 is TGTGCCAGCAGTGTGGGGGGGAACTCCTACGAGCAGTACTTC.

The chain recombines TRBV20-1 with TRBJ1-1, with a tentative D call TRBD1 (6 bases). There are 10 residues in the CDR3. Per the germline V gene, CDR1 is DFQATT and CDR2 is SNEGSKA (reference sequence). Trimming left V 6 bases short and J 8 bases short, with 10 bases between. CDR3 bases: TGCAGTGCGGTACAGGGAGAAGCTTTCTTT. Translation: CSAVQGEAFF.

The rearrangement links TRBV4-2 to TRBJ1-1, with TRBD1 matching 8 bases. J lost 6 bases, V lost 0 bases, and 9 bases had no gene match. This CDR3 spans 16 amino acids. Germline-derived CDR1 and CDR2 are LGHNA and YNFKEQ. DNA of the CDR3: TGTGCCAGCAGCCAAGAAATTCAGGGGGCGTTGGCTGAAGCTTTCTTT. It yields the protein CASSQEIQGALAEAFF.

The V and J genes are TRBV11-2 and TRBJ1-2; possible D gene TRBD1, 5 bases. Germline V lookup: CDR1 SGHAT, CDR2 FQNNGV. V dropped 6 bases and J dropped 5 bases, with 22 bases sitting between them. CDR3 length: 16 amino acids. CDR3 residues: CASRDTAGHLGYGYTF. Here the CDR3 DNA reads TGTGCCAGCAGAGACACAGCGGGGCATCTGGGTTATGGCTACACCTTC.

The chain joins TRBV5-1 to TRBJ2-3; 14 positions match TRBD2. The germline gives CDR1 SGHRS, CDR2 YFSETQ. V shed 0 bases and J 5 bases; nucleotides not matched to a gene: 2. The CDR3 runs to 16 residues. CDR3 DNA: TGCGCCAGCAGCTTGGGGGGACTAGCGGGAGTAGATACGCAGTATTTT. Its protein product is CASSLGGLAGVDTQYF.

V is TRBV6-1 and J is TRBJ1-5; D is perhaps TRBD1 (6 bases). Germline V gene data show CDR1 as MNHNS and CDR2 as SASEGT. V lost 5 bases and J lost 6, with 17 bases in between. The CDR3 covers 15 residues. CDR3 sequence: CASSKGVLIRQPQHF. The CDR3 nucleotides read TGTGCCAGCAGTAAGGGGGTTCTAATACGTCAGCCCCAGCATTTT.